The source of this T cell receptor beta chain is a study of T cell changes during pregnancy in multiple sclerosis. Here immunoSEQ multiplex PCR was the method, and the copy in TCRdb shows in-frame clones only, minus some. Of approximately 130,000 clones listed, roughly 92% are singletons. The CDR3 is 16 amino acids. Trimming at V came to 2 bases and at J to 5 bases, leaving 10 bases not matched to a gene. CDR1 is SGHRS, CDR2 YFSETQ, per germline. Here the sequenced sample was peripheral blood, taken before pregnancy. The V gene is TRBV5-1, the J gene TRBJ2-7, with 10 bases identical to TRBD2. The clonotype originates from a female donor with multiple sclerosis, enrolled in a pregnancy study. The CDR3 reads CASSFNPQREGNEQYF. Here the CDR3 DNA reads TGCGCCAGCAGCTTCAACCCCCAGCGGGAGGGTAACGAGCAGTACTTC.